Listed below are T cell receptor beta chains from one sample, sequenced in a study of cytomegalovirus exposure and HLA in healthy donors. Using immunoSEQ multiplex PCR, the repertoire was profiled, and TCRdb retains in-frame clones only, with some absent. In the table there are 130,000 or so clones, 75% to 90% of which are singletons. The sample consisted of PBMCs. These receptors were collected from a woman between 25 and 40 years old in good health and CMV-seropositive. The CDR3 runs from the conserved cysteine through the conserved F or W. The D gene is left open where the match is weak. A row's size may be missing; if present it is once, few, many or a size class.

TRBV5-1	15	.	TRBD2	TRBJ2-3	TGCGCCAGCAGTCCAGGACTAGCGGGATGGGATACGCAGTATTTT	CASSPGLAGWDTQYF
TRBV5-1	14	.	.	TRBJ2-1	TGCGCCAGCAGCTTGGGGAGGGAGTACAATGAGCAGTTCTTC	CASSLGREYNEQFF
TRBV19	14	few	.	TRBJ1-4	TGTGCCAGTAGCGTGTCCCCGGCGGGTGAAAAACTGTTTTTT	CASSVSPAGEKLFF
TRBV6-1	14	.	TRBD2	TRBJ2-7	TGTGCCAGCAAAATCGCGGGGGGCGCCTACGAGCAGTACTTC	CASKIAGGAYEQYF
TRBV6-5	14	.	.	TRBJ2-3	TGTGCCAGCAGTTACTCGGGCCCCCCAGATACGCAGTATTTT	CASSYSGPPDTQYF
TRBV7-3	13	once	.	TRBJ2-2	TGTGCCAGCAGCAGGGGGTACACCGGGGAGCTGTTTTTT	CASSRGYTGELFF
TRBV10-3	16	.	TRBD2	TRBJ2-7	TGTGCCATCAGTGAGTCCCCTAGCGGGATCTCCTACGAGCAGTACTTC	CAISESPSGISYEQYF
TRBV2	12	.	.	TRBJ1-1	TGTGCCAGCAGCAAGCCGGGCACTGAAGCTTTCTTT	CASSKPGTEAFF
TRBV19	14	.	TRBD1	TRBJ1-2	TGTGCCAGTAGTACCCGACAGGGAGGAAAGGGCTACACCTTC	CASSTRQGGKGYTF
TRBV5-4	14	.	.	TRBJ1-4	TGTGCCAGCAGCTTACCCGCCCCGGGGGAAAAACTGTTTTTT	CASSLPAPGEKLFF
TRBV5-1	15	.	TRBD1	TRBJ2-1	TGCGCCAGCAGCTCCGGGACAGGGGGTGTCTATGAGCAGTTCTTC	CASSSGTGGVYEQFF
TRBV5-1	15	few	TRBD1	TRBJ2-7	TGCGCCAGCCGTAGCAGGGTGGCAGGGGGACGAGAGCAGTACTTC	CASRSRVAGGREQYF
TRBV2	12	few	.	TRBJ1-2	TGTGCCAGCAGTGAAACAGAGTATGGCTACACCTTC	CASSETEYGYTF
TRBV2	14	.	.	TRBJ1-1	TGTGCCAGCAGTGGCAGAGGTGGAAACACTGAAGCTTTCTTT	CASSGRGGNTEAFF
TRBV4-1	15	.	.	TRBJ1-5	TGCGCCAGCAGCCAAGAAATCGGTAGCAATCAGCCCCAGCATTTT	CASSQEIGSNQPQHF
TRBV27	14	once	.	TRBJ2-7	TGTGCCAGCAGTTCCCGGCTAGGATCCTACGAGCAGTACTTC	CASSSRLGSYEQYF
TRBV19	16	.	.	TRBJ2-1	TGTGCCAGTAGGGTAAAGGGTGGGAGTGGGTACAATGAGCAGTTCTTC	CASRVKGGSGYNEQFF
TRBV28	15	once	TRBD1	TRBJ2-2	TGTGCCAGCAGTTCTCCAGGGGGCAGCACCGGGAAGCTGTTTTTT	CASSSPGGSTGKLFF
TRBV6-5	15	once	TRBD2	TRBJ2-7	TGTGCCAGCAGCAGGACTGGCGGGGGAATCTACGAGCAGTACTTC	CASSRTGGGIYEQYF
TRBV4-1	17	.	TRBD1	TRBJ1-4	TGCGCCAGCAGATCACGGGACAGCGTTACAACTAATGAAAAACTGTTTTTT	CASRSRDSVTTNEKLFF
TRBV2	16	few	TRBD2	TRBJ2-1	TGTGCCAGCAGTGAAGGACTAGCGGCAACCTACAATGAGCAGTTCTTC	CASSEGLAATYNEQFF
TRBV19	14	.	TRBD2	TRBJ2-7	TGTGCCAGTAGCGATCTAGCGGGAGCCCCCGAGCAGTACTTC	CASSDLAGAPEQYF
TRBV6-5	15	.	.	TRBJ1-1	TGTGCCAGCAGAACTACAGGGATAGGTGAGACTGAAGCTTTCTTT	CASRTTGIGETEAFF